This T cell receptor beta chain was sequenced during a study of blood T cell repertoires in COVID-19. Per germline, CDR1 SGDLS and CDR2 YYNGEE. V shed 0 bases and J shed 6 bases, with 13 bases lying between them. The CDR3 extends over 14 amino acids. TCRdb's copy holds only in-frame clones and misses some; the assay was immunoSEQ multiplex PCR. This table holds some 180,000 clones, more than 70% found once. The gene calls are TRBV9 and TRBJ2-7; perhaps TRBD2 as D (6 bases). Sequencing was carried out using peripheral blood. The source is a woman between 55 and 75 years old with acute or convalescent COVID-19. The CDR3 is CASSVGRDVVEQYF. CDR3 in DNA: TGTGCCAGCAGCGTAGGGAGGGACGTAGTCGAGCAGTACTTC.